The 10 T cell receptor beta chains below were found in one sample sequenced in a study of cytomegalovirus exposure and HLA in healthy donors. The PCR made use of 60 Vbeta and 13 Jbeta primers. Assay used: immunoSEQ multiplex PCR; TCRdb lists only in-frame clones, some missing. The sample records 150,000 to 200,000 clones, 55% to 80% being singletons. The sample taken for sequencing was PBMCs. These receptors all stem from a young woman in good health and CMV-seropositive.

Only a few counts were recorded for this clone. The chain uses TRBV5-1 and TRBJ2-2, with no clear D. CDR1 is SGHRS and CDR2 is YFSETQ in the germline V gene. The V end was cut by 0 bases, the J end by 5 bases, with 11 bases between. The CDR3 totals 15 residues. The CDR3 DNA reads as TGCGCCAGCAGCTTGGTTTCCCCCCATACCGGGGAGCTGTTTTTT. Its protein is CASSLVSPHTGELFF.

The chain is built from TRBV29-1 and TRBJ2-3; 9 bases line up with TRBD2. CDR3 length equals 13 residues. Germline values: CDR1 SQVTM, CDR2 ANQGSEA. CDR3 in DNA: TGCAGTACCAGCGGGAGGTCAAGAGATACGCAGTATTTT. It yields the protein CSTSGRSRDTQYF.

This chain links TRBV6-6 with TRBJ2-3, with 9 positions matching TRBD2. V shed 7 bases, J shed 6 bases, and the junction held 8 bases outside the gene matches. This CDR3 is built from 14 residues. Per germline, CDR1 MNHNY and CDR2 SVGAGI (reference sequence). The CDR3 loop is CASTLSGGEDTQYF. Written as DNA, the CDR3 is TGTGCCAGCACCCTTAGCGGGGGAGAGGATACGCAGTATTTT.

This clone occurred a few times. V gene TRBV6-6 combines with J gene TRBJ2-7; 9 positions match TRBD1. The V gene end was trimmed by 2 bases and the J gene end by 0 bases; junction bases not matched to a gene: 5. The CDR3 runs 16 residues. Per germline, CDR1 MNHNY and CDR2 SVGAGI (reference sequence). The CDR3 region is CASSYDGTGNSYEQYF. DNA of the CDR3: TGTGCCAGCAGTTACGACGGGACAGGGAACTCCTACGAGCAGTACTTC.

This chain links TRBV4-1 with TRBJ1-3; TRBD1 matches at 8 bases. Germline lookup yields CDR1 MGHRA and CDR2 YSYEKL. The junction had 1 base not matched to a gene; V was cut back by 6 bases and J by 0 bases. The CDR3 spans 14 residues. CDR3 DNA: TGCGCCAGCAGAGGGACAGGCTCTGGAAACACCATATATTTT. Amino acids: CASRGTGSGNTIYF.

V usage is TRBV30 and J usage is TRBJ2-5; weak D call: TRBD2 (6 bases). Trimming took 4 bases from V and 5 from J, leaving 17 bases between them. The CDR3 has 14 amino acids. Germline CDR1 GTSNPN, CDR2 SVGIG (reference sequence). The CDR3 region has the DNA TGTGCCTGGAAGTACGGCGGAGGGAGGGAGACCCAGTACTTC. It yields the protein CAWKYGGGRETQYF.

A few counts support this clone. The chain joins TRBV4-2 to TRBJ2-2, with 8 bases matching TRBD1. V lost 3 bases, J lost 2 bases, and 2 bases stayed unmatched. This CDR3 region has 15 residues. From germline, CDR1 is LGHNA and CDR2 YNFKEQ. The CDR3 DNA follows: TGTGCCAGCAGCCAGGGGACAGGCAACACCGGGGAGCTGTTTTTT. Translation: CASSQGTGNTGELFF.

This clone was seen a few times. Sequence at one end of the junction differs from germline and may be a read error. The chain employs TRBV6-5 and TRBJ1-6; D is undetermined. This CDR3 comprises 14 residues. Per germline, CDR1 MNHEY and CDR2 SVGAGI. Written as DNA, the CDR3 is TGTGCCAGCAGTTACGTCCAGGTTAATTCACTCCTCCACTTT. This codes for CASSYVQVNSLLHF.

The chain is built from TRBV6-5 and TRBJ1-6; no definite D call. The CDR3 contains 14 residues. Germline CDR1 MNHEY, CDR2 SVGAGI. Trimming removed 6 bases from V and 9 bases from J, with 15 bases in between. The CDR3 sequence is CASREGGFISPLHF. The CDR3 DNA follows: TGTGCCAGCAGGGAGGGCGGCTTCATTTCACCCCTCCACTTT.

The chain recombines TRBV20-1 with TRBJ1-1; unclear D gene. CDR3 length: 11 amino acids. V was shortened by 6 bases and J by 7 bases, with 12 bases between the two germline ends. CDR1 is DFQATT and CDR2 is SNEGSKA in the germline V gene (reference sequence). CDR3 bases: TGCAGTGCGGAGGGTCTTTTTGAAGCTTTCTTT. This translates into CSAEGLFEAFF.